The clone carrying this T cell receptor (beta chain) was observed once. Its antigen is unidentified. The data were obtained in a study of early stage breast cancer tumors. About the study: The ER+/PR+/HER2- tumors included 7 to 9 ductal and four lobular carcinomas. Findings of the study overall: Compared with adjacent normal breast tissue, tumors showed 2 to 3-fold greater T cell density and higher clonality.

With V trimmed by 4 bases and J by 3 bases, 7 bases remained unmatched. The CDR3 runs to 15 residues. Germline-derived CDR1 and CDR2 are SGHRS and YFSETQ. Clones were sequenced by immunoSEQ multiplex PCR, and TCRdb holds only the in-frame ones, with some missing. Among about 72,000 clones listed, 70% to 85% were seen once. The rearrangement joins TRBV5-1 to TRBJ2-7; 10 nucleotides align to TRBD2. The receptor's source is a person between 60 and 70 years old with breast cancer. Input material: blood. The CDR3 DNA reads as TGCGCCAGCAGCGTCTCTAGCGGGGGTTACTACGAGCAGTACTTC. It specifies CASSVSSGGYYEQYF.